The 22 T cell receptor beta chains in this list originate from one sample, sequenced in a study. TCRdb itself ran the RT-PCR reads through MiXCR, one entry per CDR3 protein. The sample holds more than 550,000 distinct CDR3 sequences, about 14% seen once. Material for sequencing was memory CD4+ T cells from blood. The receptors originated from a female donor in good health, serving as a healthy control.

CDR3 sequence reads: CASSLSRGGDNQPQHF. Written as DNA, the CDR3 is TGTGCCAGCAGTCTCAGCCGGGGAGGTGATAATCAGCCCCAGCATTTT. J is TRBJ1-5 and V is TRBV7-2, with no clear D. Trimming left V 6 bases short and J 4 bases short, with 19 bases between. Germline values: CDR1 SGHTA, CDR2 FQGNSA. This CDR3 is built from 16 residues.

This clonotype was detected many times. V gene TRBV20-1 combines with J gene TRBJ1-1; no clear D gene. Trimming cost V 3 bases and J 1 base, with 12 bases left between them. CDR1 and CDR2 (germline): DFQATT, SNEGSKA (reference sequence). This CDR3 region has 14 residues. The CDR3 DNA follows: TGCAGTGCTAGCAAGTCGGGATGGAACACTGAAGCTTTCTTT. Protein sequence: CSASKSGWNTEAFF.

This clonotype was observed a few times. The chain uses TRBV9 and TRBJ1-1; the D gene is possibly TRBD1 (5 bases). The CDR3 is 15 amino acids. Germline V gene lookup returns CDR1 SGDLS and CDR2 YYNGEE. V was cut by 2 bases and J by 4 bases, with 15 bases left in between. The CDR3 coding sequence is TGTGCCAGCAGCGTCCTTGGCGGGGGAAGCACTGAAGCTTTCTTT. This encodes CASSVLGGGSTEAFF.

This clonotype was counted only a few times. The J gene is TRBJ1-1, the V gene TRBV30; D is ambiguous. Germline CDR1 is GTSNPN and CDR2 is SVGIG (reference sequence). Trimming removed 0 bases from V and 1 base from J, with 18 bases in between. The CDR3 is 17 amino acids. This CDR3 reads CAWSVTPRDLGNTEAFF. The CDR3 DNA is TGTGCCTGGAGTGTAACCCCTCGGGATCTTGGGAACACTGAAGCTTTCTTT. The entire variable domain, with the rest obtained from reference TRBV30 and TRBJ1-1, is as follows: SQTIHQWPATLVQPVGSPLSLECTVEGTSNPNLYWYRQAAGRGLQLLFYSVGIGQISSEVPQNLSASRPQDRQFILSSKKLLLSDSGFYLCAWSVTPRDLGNTEAFFGQGTRLTVV.

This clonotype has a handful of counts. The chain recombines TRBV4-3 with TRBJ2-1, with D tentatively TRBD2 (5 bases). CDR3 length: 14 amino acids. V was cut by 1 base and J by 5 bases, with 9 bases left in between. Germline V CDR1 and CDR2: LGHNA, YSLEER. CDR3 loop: CASSQGSSDNEQFF. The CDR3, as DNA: TGCGCCAGCAGCCAAGGTAGTAGCGACAATGAGCAGTTCTTC.

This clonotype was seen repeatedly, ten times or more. As DNA, the CDR3 is TGTGCCAGCAGCCCCCCGGGACAGGGATCAAGAGAGCAGTTCTTC. The encoded protein is CASSPPGQGSREQFF. The chain is built from TRBV7-2 and TRBJ2-1, with TRBD1 identical over 9 bases. This CDR3 is built from 15 residues. With V trimmed by 5 bases and J by 10 bases, 12 bases remained unmatched. Germline V gene lookup returns CDR1 SGHTA and CDR2 FQGNSA.

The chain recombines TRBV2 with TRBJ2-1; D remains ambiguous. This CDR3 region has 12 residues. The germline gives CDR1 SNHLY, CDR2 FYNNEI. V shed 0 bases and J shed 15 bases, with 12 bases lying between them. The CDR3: CASSEALLGPFF. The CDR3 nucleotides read TGTGCCAGCAGTGAAGCGCTTCTCGGACCGTTCTTC. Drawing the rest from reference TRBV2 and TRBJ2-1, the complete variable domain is EPEVTQTPSHQVTQMGQEVILRCVPISNHLYFYWYRQILGQKVEFLVSFYNNEISEKSEIFDDQFSVERPDGSNFTLKIRSTKLEDSAMYFCASSEALLGPFFGPGTRLTVL.

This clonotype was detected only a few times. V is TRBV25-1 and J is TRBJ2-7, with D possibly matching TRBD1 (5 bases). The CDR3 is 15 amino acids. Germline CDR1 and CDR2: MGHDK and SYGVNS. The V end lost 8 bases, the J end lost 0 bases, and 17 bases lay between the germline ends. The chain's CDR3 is CASADGADDSYEQYF. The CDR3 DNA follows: TGTGCCAGCGCAGATGGGGCGGACGACTCCTACGAGCAGTACTTC.

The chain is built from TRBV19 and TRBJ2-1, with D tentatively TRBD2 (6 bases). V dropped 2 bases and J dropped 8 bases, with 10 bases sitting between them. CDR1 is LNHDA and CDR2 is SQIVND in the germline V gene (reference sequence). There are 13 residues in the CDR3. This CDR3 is CASSIRPSDEQFF. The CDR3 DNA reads TGTGCCAGTAGTATACGGCCTAGCGATGAGCAGTTCTTC.

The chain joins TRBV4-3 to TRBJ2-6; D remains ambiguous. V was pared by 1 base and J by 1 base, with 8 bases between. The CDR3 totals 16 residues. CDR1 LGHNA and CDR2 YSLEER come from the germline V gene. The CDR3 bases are TGCGCCAGCAGCCAAGGGGAAGGATCTGGGGCCAACGTCCTGACTTTC. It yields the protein CASSQGEGSGANVLTF.

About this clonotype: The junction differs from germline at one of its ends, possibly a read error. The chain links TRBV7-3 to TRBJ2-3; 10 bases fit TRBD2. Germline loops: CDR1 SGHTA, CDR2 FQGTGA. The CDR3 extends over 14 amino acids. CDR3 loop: CASSLTGPSGSWHF. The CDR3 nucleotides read TGTGCCAGCAGCTTAACGGGTCCTAGCGGGAGTTGGCATTTT.

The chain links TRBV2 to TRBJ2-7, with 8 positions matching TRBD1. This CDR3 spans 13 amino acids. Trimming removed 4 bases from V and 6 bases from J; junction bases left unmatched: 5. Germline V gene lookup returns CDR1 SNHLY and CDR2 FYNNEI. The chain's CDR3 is CASSVITGGEQYF. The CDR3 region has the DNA TGTGCCAGCAGTGTGATCACAGGGGGCGAGCAGTACTTC. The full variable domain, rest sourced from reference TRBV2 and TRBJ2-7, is EPEVTQTPSHQVTQMGQEVILRCVPISNHLYFYWYRQILGQKVEFLVSFYNNEISEKSEIFDDQFSVERPDGSNFTLKIRSTKLEDSAMYFCASSVITGGEQYFGPGTRLTVT.

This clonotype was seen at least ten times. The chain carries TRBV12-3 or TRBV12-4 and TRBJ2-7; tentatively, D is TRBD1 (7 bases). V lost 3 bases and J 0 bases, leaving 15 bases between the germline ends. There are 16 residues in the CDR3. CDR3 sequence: CASSFFGGTDSYEQYF. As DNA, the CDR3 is TGTGCCAGCAGTTTCTTTGGAGGGACAGACTCCTACGAGCAGTACTTC.

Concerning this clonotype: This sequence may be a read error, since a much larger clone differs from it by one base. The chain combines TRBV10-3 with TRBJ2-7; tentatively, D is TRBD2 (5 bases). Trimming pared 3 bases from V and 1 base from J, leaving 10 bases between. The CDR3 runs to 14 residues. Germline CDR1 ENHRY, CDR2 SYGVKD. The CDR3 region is CAISDGPGSYEQYF. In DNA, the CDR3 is TGTGCCATCAGTGACGGGCCGGGATCCTACGAGCAGTACTTC.

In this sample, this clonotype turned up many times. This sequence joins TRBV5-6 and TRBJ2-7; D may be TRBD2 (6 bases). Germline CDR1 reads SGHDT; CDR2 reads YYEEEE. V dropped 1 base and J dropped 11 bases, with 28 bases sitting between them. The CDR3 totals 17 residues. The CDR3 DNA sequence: TGTGCCAGCAGCTTGTTGATCGGAGGGCGCGGGGCGACAACGGAGTACTTC. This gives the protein CASSLLIGGRGATTEYF.

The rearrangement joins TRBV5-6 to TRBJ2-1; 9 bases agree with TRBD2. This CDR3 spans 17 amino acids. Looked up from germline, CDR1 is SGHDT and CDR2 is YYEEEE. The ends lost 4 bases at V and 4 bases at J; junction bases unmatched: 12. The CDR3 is CASSPQASGAGYNEQFF. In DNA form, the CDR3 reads TGTGCCAGCAGCCCACAGGCTAGCGGGGCCGGATACAATGAGCAGTTCTTC.

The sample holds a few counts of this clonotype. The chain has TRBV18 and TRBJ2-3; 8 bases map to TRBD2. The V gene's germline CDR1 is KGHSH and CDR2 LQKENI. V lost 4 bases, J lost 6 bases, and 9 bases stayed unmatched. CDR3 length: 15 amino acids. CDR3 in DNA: TGTGCCAGCTCACTTCGGTCCGGGGGGGCCGATACGCAGTATTTT. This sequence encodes CASSLRSGGADTQYF.

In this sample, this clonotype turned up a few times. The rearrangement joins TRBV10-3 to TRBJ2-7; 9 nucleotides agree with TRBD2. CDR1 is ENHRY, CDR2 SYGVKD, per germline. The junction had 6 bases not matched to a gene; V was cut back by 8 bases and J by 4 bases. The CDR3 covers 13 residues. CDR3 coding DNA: TGTGCCATCGCACCCAGCGGGGGGTACGAGCAGTACTTC. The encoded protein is CAIAPSGGYEQYF.

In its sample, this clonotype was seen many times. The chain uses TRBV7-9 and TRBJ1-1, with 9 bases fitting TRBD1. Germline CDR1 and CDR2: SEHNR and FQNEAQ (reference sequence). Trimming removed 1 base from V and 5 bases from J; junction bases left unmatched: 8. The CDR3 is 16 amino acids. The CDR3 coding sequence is TGTGCCAGCAGCTTAGTATGGACAGGGGAGGTAACTGAAGCTTTCTTT. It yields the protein CASSLVWTGEVTEAFF.

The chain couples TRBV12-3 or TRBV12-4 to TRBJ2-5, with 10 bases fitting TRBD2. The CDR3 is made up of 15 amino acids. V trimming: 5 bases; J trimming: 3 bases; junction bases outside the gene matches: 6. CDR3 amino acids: CASSDGTSAEETQYF. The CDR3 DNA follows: TGTGCCAGCAGTGACGGGACTAGCGCGGAAGAGACCCAGTACTTC.

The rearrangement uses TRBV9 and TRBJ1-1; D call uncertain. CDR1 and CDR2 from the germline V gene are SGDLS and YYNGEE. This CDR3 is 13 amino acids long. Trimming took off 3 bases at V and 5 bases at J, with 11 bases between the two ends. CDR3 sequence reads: CASSEESRTEAFF. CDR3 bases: TGTGCCAGCAGCGAGGAAAGCCGGACTGAAGCTTTCTTT. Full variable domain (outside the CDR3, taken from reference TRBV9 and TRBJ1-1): DSGVTQTPKHLITATGQRVTLRCSPRSGDLSVYWYQQSLDQGLQFLIQYYNGEERAKGNILERFSAQQFPDLHSELNLSSLELGDSALYFCASSEESRTEAFFGQGTRLTVV.

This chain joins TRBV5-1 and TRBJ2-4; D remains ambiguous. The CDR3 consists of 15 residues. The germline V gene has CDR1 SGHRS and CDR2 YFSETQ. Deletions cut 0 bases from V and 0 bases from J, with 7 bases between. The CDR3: CASSLAGQAKNIQYF. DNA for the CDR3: TGCGCCAGCAGCTTGGCGGGCCAAGCCAAAAACATTCAGTACTTC.